Presented here are 5 T cell receptor beta chains from one specimen sequenced in a study of tumor-infiltrating lymphocytes in oesophageal squamous cell carcinoma. MiXCR, applied by TCRdb to the PCR reads, yields one record per CDR3 protein. This sample has about 10,000 distinct CDR3 sequences, with about three fifths found just once. Sequenced sample: esophageal tumor tissue. Receptors originate from a female donor with esophageal squamous cell carcinoma.

In this sample, this clonotype turned up a few times. The chain joins TRBV7-9 to TRBJ2-1; either TRBD1 or TRBD2 may supply D (5 bases each). The CDR3 runs to 17 residues. The V gene's germline CDR1 is SEHNR and CDR2 FQNEAQ (reference sequence). Trimming took 3 bases from V and 6 from J, leaving 21 bases between them. The CDR3 loop is CASSFPKPGRERNEQFF. The CDR3 region has the DNA TGTGCCAGCAGCTTTCCCAAACCGGGACGAGAACGCAATGAGCAGTTCTTC.

Of note for this clonotype: The CDR3 does not close with the conserved phenylalanine or tryptophan, likely indicating a read error. Because the CDR3's place on the DNA is in doubt, the DNA is left out and the CDR3 is given as listed by TCRdb. The V call is TRBV7-6, the J call TRBJ1-4; TRBD1, the table's D call, lacks a check against the DNA. CDR1 SGHVS and CDR2 FNYEAQ come from the germline V gene. The CDR3 region is 18 residues in length, termini included. The CDR3 sequence is CASSPTSGPFGNEQFFGP.

The chain has TRBV7-3 and TRBJ2-3; 7 bases fit TRBD1. Judging by the DNA end, TRBJ2-7 fits better; the J call may be wrong. Germline CDR1 and CDR2: SGHTA and FQGTGA. The CDR3 consists of 13 residues. The DNA for the CDR3 is TGTGCCAGCAGCTCGTACAGGGGCGACGAGCAGTACTTC. This gives the protein CASSSYRGDEQYF.

The chain combines TRBV7-2 with TRBJ2-5; possibly TRBD2 for D (6 bases). The better agreement between TRBJ2-1 and the DNA end casts doubt on the J call. CDR3 length: 14 amino acids. From germline, CDR1 is SGHTA and CDR2 FQGNSA. The CDR3 loop is CASSLLGLYNEQFF. In nucleotides, the CDR3 is TGTGCCAGCAGCTTATTGGGACTCTACAATGAGCAGTTCTTC.

The V gene is TRBV7-6, the J gene TRBJ2-2; the D gene is possibly TRBD2 (6 bases). The CDR3 totals 13 residues. The germline V gene encodes CDR1 SGHVS and CDR2 FNYEAQ. V gave up 5 bases and J gave up 7 bases, with 11 bases separating them. DNA for the CDR3: TGTGCCAGCAGCATTAGCGGAATCGGGGAGCTGTTTTTT. Translated, it gives CASSISGIGELFF.